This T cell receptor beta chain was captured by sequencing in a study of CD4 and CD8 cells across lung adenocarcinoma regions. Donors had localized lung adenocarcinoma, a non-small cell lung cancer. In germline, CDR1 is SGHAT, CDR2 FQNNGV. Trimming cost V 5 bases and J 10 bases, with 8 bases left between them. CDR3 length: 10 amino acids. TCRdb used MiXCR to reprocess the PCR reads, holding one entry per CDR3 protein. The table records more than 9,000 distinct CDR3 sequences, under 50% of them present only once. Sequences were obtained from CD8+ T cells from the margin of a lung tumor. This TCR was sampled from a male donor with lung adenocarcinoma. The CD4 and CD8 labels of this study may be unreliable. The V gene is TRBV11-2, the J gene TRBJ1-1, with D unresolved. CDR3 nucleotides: TGTGCCAGCAGCCCCCGAGGAGCTTTCTTT. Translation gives CASSPRGAFF.